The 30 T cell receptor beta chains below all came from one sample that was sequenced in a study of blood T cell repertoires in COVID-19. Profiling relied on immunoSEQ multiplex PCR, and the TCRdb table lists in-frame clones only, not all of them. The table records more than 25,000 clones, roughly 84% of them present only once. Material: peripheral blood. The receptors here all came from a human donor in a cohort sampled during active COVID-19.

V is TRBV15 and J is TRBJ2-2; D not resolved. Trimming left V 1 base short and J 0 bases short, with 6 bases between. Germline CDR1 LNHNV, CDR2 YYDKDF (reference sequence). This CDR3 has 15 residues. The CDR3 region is CATSRGHANTGELFF. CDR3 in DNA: TGTGCCACCAGCAGAGGACACGCGAACACCGGGGAGCTGTTTTTT.

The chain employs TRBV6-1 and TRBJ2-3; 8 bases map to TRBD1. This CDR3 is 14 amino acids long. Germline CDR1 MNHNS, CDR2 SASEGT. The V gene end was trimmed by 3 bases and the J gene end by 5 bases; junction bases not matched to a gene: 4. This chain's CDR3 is CASSDQGAEDTQYF. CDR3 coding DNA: TGTGCCAGCAGTGATCAGGGGGCTGAAGATACGCAGTATTTT.

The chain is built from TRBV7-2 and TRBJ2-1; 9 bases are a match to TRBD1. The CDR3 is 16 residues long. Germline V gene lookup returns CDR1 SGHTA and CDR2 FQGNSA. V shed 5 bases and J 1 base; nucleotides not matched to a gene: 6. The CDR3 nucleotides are TGTGCCAGCAGCGCAGACAGGGGGGTTTCCTACAATGAGCAGTTCTTC. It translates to CASSADRGVSYNEQFF.

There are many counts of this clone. The CDR3 here is CASSSGHVYEQYF. Here the CDR3 DNA reads TGTGCCAGCAGTTCGGGACACGTCTACGAGCAGTACTTC. V is TRBV27 and J is TRBJ2-7; tentatively, D is TRBD1 (6 bases). The CDR3 is 13 amino acids. Looked up from germline, CDR1 is MNHEY and CDR2 is SMNVEV (reference sequence). V lost 4 bases and J 3 bases, leaving 10 bases between the germline ends.

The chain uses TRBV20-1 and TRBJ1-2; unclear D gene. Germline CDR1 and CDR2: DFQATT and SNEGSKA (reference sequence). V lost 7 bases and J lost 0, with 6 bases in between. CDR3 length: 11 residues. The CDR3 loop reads CSGSANYGYTF. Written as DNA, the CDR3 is TGCAGTGGTTCGGCTAACTATGGCTACACCTTC.

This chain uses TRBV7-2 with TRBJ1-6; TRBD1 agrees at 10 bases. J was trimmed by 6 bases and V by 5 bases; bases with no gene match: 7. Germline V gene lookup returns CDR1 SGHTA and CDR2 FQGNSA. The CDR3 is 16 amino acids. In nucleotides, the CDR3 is TGTGCCAGCAGCGAAACCGGGACAGGGGCTAATTCACCCCTCCACTTT. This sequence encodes CASSETGTGANSPLHF.

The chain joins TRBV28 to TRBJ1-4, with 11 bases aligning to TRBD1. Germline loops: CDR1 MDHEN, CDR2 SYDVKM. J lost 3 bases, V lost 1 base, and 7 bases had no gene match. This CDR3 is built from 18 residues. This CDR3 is CASSLSGQGADPNEKLFF. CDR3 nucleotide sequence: TGTGCCAGCAGTTTATCAGGACAGGGGGCTGATCCTAATGAAAAACTGTTTTTT.

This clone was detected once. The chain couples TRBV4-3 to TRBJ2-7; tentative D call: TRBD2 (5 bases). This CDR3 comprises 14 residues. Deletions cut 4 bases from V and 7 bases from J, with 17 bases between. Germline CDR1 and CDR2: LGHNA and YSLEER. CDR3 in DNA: TGCGCCAGCAGCCCTAGTACGGGGATCAGAGAGCAGTACTTC. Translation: CASSPSTGIREQYF.

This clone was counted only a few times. CDR3 bases: TGTGCCAGTAGTCCAACCGGGACTAGTATAGAGACCCAGTACTTC. Translation: CASSPTGTSIETQYF. V gene TRBV19 combines with J gene TRBJ2-5; 8 bases agree with TRBD2. V lost 5 bases and J lost 4; bases outside the gene matches: 9. The CDR3 has 15 amino acids. Germline V gives CDR1 LNHDA, CDR2 SQIVND (reference sequence).

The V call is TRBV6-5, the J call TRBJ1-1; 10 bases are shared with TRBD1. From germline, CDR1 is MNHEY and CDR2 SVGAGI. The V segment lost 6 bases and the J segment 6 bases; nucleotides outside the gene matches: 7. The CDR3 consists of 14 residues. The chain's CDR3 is CASSRGTGVSEAFF. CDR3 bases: TGTGCCAGCAGCCGCGGGACAGGGGTCTCTGAAGCTTTCTTT.

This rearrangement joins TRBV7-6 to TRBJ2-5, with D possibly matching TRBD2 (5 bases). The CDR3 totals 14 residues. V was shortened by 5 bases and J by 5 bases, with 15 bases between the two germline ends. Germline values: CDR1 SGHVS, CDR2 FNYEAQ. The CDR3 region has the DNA TGTGCCAGCAGCCAGAGCGGCGAAGGGGAGACCCAGTACTTC. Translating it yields CASSQSGEGETQYF.

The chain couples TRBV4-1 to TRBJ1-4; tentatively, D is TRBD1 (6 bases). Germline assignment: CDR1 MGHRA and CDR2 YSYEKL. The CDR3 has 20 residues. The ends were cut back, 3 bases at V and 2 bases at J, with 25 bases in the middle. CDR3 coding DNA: TGCGCCAGCAGCCACCCGAAACCCGACAGGAGGCAAAGCACTAATGAAAAACTGTTTTTT. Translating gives CASSHPKPDRRQSTNEKLFF.

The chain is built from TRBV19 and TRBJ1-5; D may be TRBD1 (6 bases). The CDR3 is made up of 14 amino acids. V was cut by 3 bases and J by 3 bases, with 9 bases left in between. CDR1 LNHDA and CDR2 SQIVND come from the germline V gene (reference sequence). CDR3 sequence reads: CASSIGTPNQPQHF. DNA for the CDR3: TGTGCCAGTAGTATCGGGACACCCAATCAGCCCCAGCATTTT.

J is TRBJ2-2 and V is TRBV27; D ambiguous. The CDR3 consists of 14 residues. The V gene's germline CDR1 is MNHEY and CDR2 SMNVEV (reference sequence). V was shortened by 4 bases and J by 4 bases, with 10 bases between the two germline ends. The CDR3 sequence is CASSSGQFTGELFF. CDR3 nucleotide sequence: TGTGCCAGCAGTTCGGGTCAGTTCACCGGGGAGCTGTTTTTT.

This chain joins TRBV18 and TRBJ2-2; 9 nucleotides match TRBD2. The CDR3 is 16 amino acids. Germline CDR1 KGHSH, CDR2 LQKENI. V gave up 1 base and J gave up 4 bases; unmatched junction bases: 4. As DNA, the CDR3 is TGTGCCAGCTCACCACGGATGACTAGCGGCACCGGGGAGCTGTTTTTT. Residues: CASSPRMTSGTGELFF.

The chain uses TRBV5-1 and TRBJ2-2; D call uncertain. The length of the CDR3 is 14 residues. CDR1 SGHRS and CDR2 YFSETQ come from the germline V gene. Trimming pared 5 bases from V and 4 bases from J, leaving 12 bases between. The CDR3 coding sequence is TGCGCCAGCAGGTCCCGGGTGGGCACCGGGGAGCTGTTTTTT. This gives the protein CASRSRVGTGELFF.

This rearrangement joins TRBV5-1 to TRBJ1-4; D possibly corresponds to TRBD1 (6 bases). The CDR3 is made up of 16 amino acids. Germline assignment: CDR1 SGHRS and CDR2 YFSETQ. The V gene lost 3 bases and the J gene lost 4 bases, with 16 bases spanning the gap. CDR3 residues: CASSSGTSGYNEKLFF. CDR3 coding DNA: TGCGCCAGCAGCTCCGGGACATCGGGGTATAATGAAAAACTGTTTTTT.

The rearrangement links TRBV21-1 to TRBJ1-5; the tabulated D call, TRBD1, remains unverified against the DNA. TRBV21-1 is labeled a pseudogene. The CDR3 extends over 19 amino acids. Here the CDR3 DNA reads TGTGCCAGCTGTCCGGAAACAGGGGGACAGAACTATAGCAATCAGCCCCAGCATTTT. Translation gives CASCPETGGQNYSNQPQHF.

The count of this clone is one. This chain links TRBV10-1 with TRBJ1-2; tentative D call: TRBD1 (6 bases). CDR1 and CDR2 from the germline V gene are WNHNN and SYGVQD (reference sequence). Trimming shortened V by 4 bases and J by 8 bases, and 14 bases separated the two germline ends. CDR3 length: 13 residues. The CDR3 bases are TGCGCCAGCAGTGGTTACAGGGACGGGGGCTACACCTTC. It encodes CASSGYRDGGYTF.

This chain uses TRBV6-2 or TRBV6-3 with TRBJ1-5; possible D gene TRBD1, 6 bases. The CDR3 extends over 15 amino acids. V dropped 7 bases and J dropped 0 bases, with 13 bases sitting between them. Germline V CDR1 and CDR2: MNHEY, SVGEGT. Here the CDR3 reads CASTPNRASNQPQHF. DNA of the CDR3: TGTGCCAGCACCCCCAACAGGGCTAGCAATCAGCCCCAGCATTTT.

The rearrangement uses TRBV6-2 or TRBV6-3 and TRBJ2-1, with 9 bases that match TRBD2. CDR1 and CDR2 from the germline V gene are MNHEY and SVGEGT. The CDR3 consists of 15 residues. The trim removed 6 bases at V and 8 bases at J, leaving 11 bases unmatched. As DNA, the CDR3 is TGTGCCAGCAGCCTCAAAGCGGGGGGTTTTTATGAGCAGTTCTTC. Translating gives CASSLKAGGFYEQFF.

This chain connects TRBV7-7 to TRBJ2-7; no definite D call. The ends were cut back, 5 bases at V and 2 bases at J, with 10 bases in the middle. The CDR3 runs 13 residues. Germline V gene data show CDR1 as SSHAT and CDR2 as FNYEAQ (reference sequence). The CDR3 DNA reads TGTGCCAGCAGCCAGGCCGAAGCCTACGAGCAGTACTTC. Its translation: CASSQAEAYEQYF.

The CDR3 loop reads CASSKWTEEETQYF. The CDR3 nucleotides read TGTGCCAGCAGCAAATGGACAGAGGAAGAGACCCAGTACTTC. The chain recombines TRBV5-4 with TRBJ2-5, with D perhaps matching TRBD1 (6 bases). This CDR3 has 14 residues. V gave up 4 bases and J gave up 3 bases, with 13 bases separating them. Germline V gives CDR1 SGHNT, CDR2 YYREEE (reference sequence).

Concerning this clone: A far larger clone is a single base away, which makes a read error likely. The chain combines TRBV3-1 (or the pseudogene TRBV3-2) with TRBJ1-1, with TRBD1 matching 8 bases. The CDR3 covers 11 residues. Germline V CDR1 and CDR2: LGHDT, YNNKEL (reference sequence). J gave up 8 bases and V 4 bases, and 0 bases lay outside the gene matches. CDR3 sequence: CASSRTGEAFF. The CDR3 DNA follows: TGTGCCAGCAGCCGGACAGGGGAAGCTTTCTTT.

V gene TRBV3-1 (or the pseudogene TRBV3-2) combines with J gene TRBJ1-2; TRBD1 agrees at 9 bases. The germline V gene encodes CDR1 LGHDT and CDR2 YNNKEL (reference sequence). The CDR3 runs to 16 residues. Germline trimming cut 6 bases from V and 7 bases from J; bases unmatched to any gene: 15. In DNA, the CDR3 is TGTGCCAGCAGAGACAGTCCGGGACAGGGAATGGGTGGCTACACCTTC. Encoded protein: CASRDSPGQGMGGYTF.

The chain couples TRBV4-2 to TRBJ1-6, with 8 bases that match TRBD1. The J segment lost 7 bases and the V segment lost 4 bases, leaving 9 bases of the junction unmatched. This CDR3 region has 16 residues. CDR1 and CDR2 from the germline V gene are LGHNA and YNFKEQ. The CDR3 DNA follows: TGTGCCAGCAGCCGCGAGTCGGGACAGGTGAATTCACCCCTCCACTTT. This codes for CASSRESGQVNSPLHF.

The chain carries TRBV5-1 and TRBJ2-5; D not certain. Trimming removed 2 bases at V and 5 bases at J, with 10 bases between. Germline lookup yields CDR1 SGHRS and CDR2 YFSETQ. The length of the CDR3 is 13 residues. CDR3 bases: TGCGCCAGCAGCTTCGAGACTTGGGAGACCCAGTACTTC. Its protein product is CASSFETWETQYF.

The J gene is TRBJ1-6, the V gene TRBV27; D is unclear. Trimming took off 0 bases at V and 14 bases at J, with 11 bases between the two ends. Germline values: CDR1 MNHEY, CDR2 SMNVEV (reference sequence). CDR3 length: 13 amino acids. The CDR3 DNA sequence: TGTGCCAGCAGTTTATCGTCTACTTTCGCCCTCCACTTT. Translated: CASSLSSTFALHF.

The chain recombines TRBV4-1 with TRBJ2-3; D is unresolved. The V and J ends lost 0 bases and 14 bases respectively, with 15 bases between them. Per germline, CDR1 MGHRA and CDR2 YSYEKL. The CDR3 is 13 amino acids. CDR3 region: CASSQEHNYPPYF. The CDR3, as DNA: TGCGCCAGCAGCCAAGAGCACAATTACCCCCCGTATTTT.

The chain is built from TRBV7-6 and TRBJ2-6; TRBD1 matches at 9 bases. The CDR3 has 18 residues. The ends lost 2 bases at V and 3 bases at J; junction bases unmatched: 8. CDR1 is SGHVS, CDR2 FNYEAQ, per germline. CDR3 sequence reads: CASSLHRQGESGANVLTF. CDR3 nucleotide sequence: TGTGCCAGCAGCTTACACCGACAGGGGGAAAGTGGGGCCAACGTCCTGACTTTC.